This TCR beta chain is drawn from a study of blood T cell repertoires in COVID-19. Whole-study context: Acute-phase and convalescent COVID-19 samples originated in the United States, Italy and Spain. PBMCs, B-cell-depleted T cells, or T cells were the source of the cDNA or gDNA that made up the material.

From germline, CDR1 is MNHEY and CDR2 SVGEGT. The CDR3 has 15 residues. With 6 bases clipped from V and 4 bases from J, the junction kept 8 bases outside the gene matches. This clone was seen just once. In the original processing: How many nucleated cells were present was estimated from reference gene primer amplification. Repertoires were generated with immunoSEQ multiplex PCR, while TCRdb's copy carries only in-frame clones and drops some. From that table come the V and J calls and clone size; the DNA was used to work out D and trimming. This sample has around 250,000 clones, with about 80% found just once.

The receptor was derived from an elderly woman with acute or convalescent COVID-19. The genes are TRBV6-2 or TRBV6-3 and TRBJ2-7, with 11 bases that match TRBD2. Sequencing used peripheral blood. CDR3 loop: CASSSGLADVYEQYF. For the CDR3, the DNA is TGTGCCAGCAGCTCGGGACTAGCGGACGTATACGAGCAGTACTTC.